These 30 T cell receptor beta chains were all obtained from the same sample, sequenced in a study of human T cells and chemical hapten exposure. TCRdb recomputed calls from the RACE reads with MiXCR, one row per CDR3 protein. The sample records 73,000 or so distinct CDR3 sequences, approximately 9% being singletons. Time point indicated: patch test 2, 6 weeks after DPC sensitization. Regarding treatment: therapeutic diphenylcyclopropenone sensitization with weekly scalp DPC. Sequencing was performed on whole blood, taken in connection with sensitization to the hapten diphenylcyclopropenone (DPC). Receptor source: a woman between 50 and 59 years old with alopecia areata. Some clones in this sample may be carry-over from other donors' samples.

This clonotype has more than one count but fewer than ten. The CDR3 region is CASSDWVARAKLTNYGYTF. The CDR3 DNA is TGTGCCAGCAGTGATTGGGTCGCGCGGGCTAAACTCACTAACTATGGCTACACCTTC. The rearrangement links TRBV2 to TRBJ1-2; no reliable D call. Trimming removed 3 bases from V and 0 bases from J, with 23 bases in between. In germline, CDR1 is SNHLY, CDR2 FYNNEI. The CDR3 runs 19 residues.

This clonotype was seen ten or more times. The V call is TRBV6-2 or TRBV6-3, the J call TRBJ1-1; D is uncertain. Deletions cut 7 bases from V and 7 bases from J, with 10 bases between. The CDR3 consists of 11 residues. Germline values: CDR1 MNHEY, CDR2 SVGEGT. The CDR3 region is CASTNAVEAFF. The CDR3 nucleotides read TGTGCCAGCACCAACGCGGTTGAAGCTTTCTTT.

The V call is TRBV5-4, the J call TRBJ2-3; D is perhaps TRBD1 or TRBD2 (5 bases each). CDR1 and CDR2 from the germline V gene are SGHNT and YYREEE (reference sequence). CDR3 size: 16 residues. Trimming shortened V by 3 bases and J by 1 base, and 15 bases separated the two germline ends. The CDR3 here is CASSSGTRGRTDTQYF. In DNA form, the CDR3 reads TGTGCCAGCAGCTCCGGGACCAGAGGCCGCACAGATACGCAGTATTTT.

The sample holds a few counts of this clonotype. The chain employs TRBV2 and TRBJ1-1; 9 nucleotides match TRBD1. CDR3 length: 12 residues. Germline assignment: CDR1 SNHLY and CDR2 FYNNEI. With 6 bases clipped from V and 7 bases from J, the junction kept 3 bases outside the gene matches. CDR3 in DNA: TGTGCCAGCAGCGAGGACAGGGGTGAAGCTTTCTTT. It specifies CASSEDRGEAFF.

In the case of this clonotype: Compared with germline, one end of the junction differs, possibly owing to a read error. This chain links TRBV3-1 with TRBJ1-1; D is undetermined. CDR1 and CDR2 (germline): LGHDT, YNNKEL (reference sequence). The CDR3 loop spans 12 amino acids. The CDR3 DNA sequence: TGTGCCAGCAGCCAAGACCATGGACGAACGAGATTT. Residues: CASSQDHGRTRF.

This clonotype showed up many times. The V and J genes are TRBV12-3 or TRBV12-4 and TRBJ1-5, with D unresolved. Trimming removed 3 bases from V and 4 bases from J, with 10 bases in between. This CDR3 is built from 14 residues. CDR3 sequence reads: CASSFGGPNQPQHF. For the CDR3, the DNA is TGTGCCAGCAGTTTCGGCGGCCCGAATCAGCCCCAGCATTTT.

The rearrangement uses TRBV6-1 and TRBJ1-4, with a tentative D call TRBD1 (6 bases). The length of the CDR3 is 16 residues. The V gene's germline CDR1 is MNHNS and CDR2 SASEGT. V dropped 5 bases and J dropped 4 bases, with 17 bases sitting between them. The CDR3 coding sequence is TGTGCCAGCAGTTCAGGGGCTAGGGCCCTTAATGAAAAACTGTTTTTT. It yields the protein CASSSGARALNEKLFF.

The chain has TRBV12-3 or TRBV12-4 and TRBJ1-4; D not certain. With 1 base removed from V and 8 bases from J, the gap between germline ends came to 5 bases. The CDR3 sequence is 12 residues long. CDR3 in amino acids: CASSLGSEKLFF. In nucleotides, the CDR3 is TGTGCCAGCAGTTTAGGTTCGGAAAAACTGTTTTTT.

In this sample, this clonotype turned up many times. The gene calls are TRBV4-1 and TRBJ1-1; the D gene is possibly TRBD1 (5 bases). Trimming removed 6 bases from V and 5 bases from J, with 25 bases in between. CDR3 length: 17 amino acids. Germline V gene data show CDR1 as MGHRA and CDR2 as YSYEKL. CDR3 sequence (DNA): TGCGCCAGCAGTTCTTTAGGGGCACGGGCGACCAAAACTGAAGCTTTCTTT. It codes for CASSSLGARATKTEAFF.

The sample holds a few counts of this clonotype. The chain is built from TRBV19 and TRBJ2-1; 10 positions match TRBD1. This CDR3 region has 16 residues. V shed 0 bases, J shed 15 bases, and the junction held 14 bases outside the gene matches. The V gene's germline CDR1 is LNHDA and CDR2 SQIVND (reference sequence). Here the CDR3 reads CASSIEDGTGEPPRFF. For the CDR3, the DNA is TGTGCCAGTAGTATAGAGGATGGGACAGGGGAACCCCCGAGGTTCTTC. Using reference TRBV19 and TRBJ2-1 for the parts outside the CDR3, the full variable domain is DGGITQSPKYLFRKEGQNVTLSCEQNLNHDAMYWYRQDPGQGLRLIYYSQIVNDFQKGDIAEGYSVSREKKESFPLTVTSAQKNPTAFYLCASSIEDGTGEPPRFFGPGTRLTVL.

The V and J genes are TRBV20-1 and TRBJ2-7, with 8 bases lining up with TRBD2. CDR1 is DFQATT, CDR2 SNEGSKA, per germline (reference sequence). V was pared by 0 bases and J by 3 bases, with 7 bases of the junction left unmatched. CDR3 length: 15 residues. The CDR3 sequence is CSARDLTGGDYEQYF. In DNA form, the CDR3 reads TGCAGTGCTAGAGATCTCACGGGGGGGGACTACGAGCAGTACTTC.

This clonotype was picked up a small number of times. This chain joins TRBV7-2 and TRBJ2-7, with D possibly TRBD2 on 7 matching bases. This CDR3 region has 18 residues. The V and J ends lost 4 bases and 4 bases respectively, with 26 bases between them. The V gene's germline CDR1 is SGHTA and CDR2 FQGNSA. The CDR3 bases are TGTGCCAGCAGCTCTGGGGGGGCGCAGCAAATCAGCCATTACGAGCAGTACTTC. Protein: CASSSGGAQQISHYEQYF.

This clonotype was counted a few times. This chain uses TRBV29-1 with TRBJ1-1, with 7 bases aligning to TRBD1. V shed 6 bases and J 1 base; nucleotides not matched to a gene: 11. Germline V gene sequence: CDR1 SQVTM, CDR2 ANQGSEA. The CDR3 is 15 amino acids. The CDR3 here is CSVGRPGTANTEAFF. The CDR3 DNA reads TGCAGCGTCGGTCGTCCCGGGACAGCGAACACTGAAGCTTTCTTT.

The chain couples TRBV20-1 to TRBJ2-3, with 8 bases aligning to TRBD2. This CDR3 has 13 residues. The ends lost 6 bases at V and 6 bases at J; junction bases unmatched: 8. Looked up from germline, CDR1 is DFQATT and CDR2 is SNEGSKA (reference sequence). The CDR3 region is CSAPSGSEDTQYF. The CDR3 nucleotides are TGCAGTGCACCCAGCGGGAGTGAGGATACGCAGTATTTT.

This clonotype was found a few times. The J gene is TRBJ1-1, the V gene TRBV12-3 or TRBV12-4, with D unresolved. Trimming stripped 7 bases from V and 0 bases from J, with 21 bases between. The CDR3 runs to 17 residues. DNA for the CDR3: TGTGCCAGCACTCTCTCCGGACCGCCTGACATGAACACTGAAGCTTTCTTT. This gives the protein CASTLSGPPDMNTEAFF.

This rearrangement joins TRBV7-6 to TRBJ2-1; 12 positions agree with TRBD2. This CDR3 has 16 residues. CDR1 is SGHVS and CDR2 is FNYEAQ in the germline V gene. V shed 0 bases, J shed 4 bases, and the junction held 1 base outside the gene matches. CDR3 sequence (DNA): TGTGCCAGCAGCTTAGCCGGGACTAGCGGGTACAATGAGCAGTTCTTC. This sequence encodes CASSLAGTSGYNEQFF.

This clonotype was seen ten or more times. The J gene is TRBJ2-3, the V gene TRBV18; D is unclear. Trimming pared 3 bases from V and 0 bases from J, leaving 13 bases between. CDR1 is KGHSH and CDR2 is LQKENI in the germline V gene. This CDR3 region has 16 residues. The CDR3 protein is CASSPPGRSSTDTQYF. As DNA, the CDR3 is TGTGCCAGCTCACCCCCGGGCCGCTCTAGCACAGATACGCAGTATTTT.

This clonotype has at least ten counts. The V gene is TRBV21-1, the J gene TRBJ2-6; no check of the table's D call, TRBD1, against the DNA was made. TRBV21-1 is reported as a pseudogene. The CDR3 sequence is 21 residues long. CDR3 DNA sequence: TGTGCCAGCAGCAAAGGAGTTCCTTCGGCAGGGGAAAACTCTGGGGCCAACGTCCTGACTTTC. Amino acids: CASSKGVPSAGENSGANVLTF.

This clonotype was seen a few times. The chain uses TRBV12-3 or TRBV12-4 and TRBJ2-7, with 8 nucleotides matching TRBD1. This CDR3 is 13 amino acids long. Germline trimming cut 4 bases from V and 3 bases from J; bases unmatched to any gene: 2. For the CDR3, the DNA is TGTGCCAGCAGTTATGGACAGGGCTACGAGCAGTACTTC. Translated, it gives CASSYGQGYEQYF.

This clonotype was seen a single time. Given a much more abundant clone one base away, this may be a read error. This sequence joins TRBV2 and TRBJ1-1, with no clear D. CDR3 length equals 12 residues. Looked up from germline, CDR1 is SNHLY and CDR2 is FYNNEI. The CDR3 DNA follows: TGTGCCAGCCTTAAGGTGAACACTAAAGCTTTCTTT. This codes for CASLKVNTKAFF.

This clonotype was observed many times. The chain is built from TRBV4-1 and TRBJ1-2; D gene uncertain. CDR3 size: 17 residues. The V gene lost 2 bases and the J gene lost 0 bases, with 16 bases spanning the gap. Germline V gives CDR1 MGHRA, CDR2 YSYEKL. The CDR3 DNA is TGCGCCAGCAGCCAAAGTGGAGTGAACCCGACTAACTATGGCTACACCTTC. Translated: CASSQSGVNPTNYGYTF.

This clonotype was recorded many times. The gene calls are TRBV2 and TRBJ1-2; no clear D gene. This CDR3 has 11 residues. V lost 6 bases, J lost 7 bases, and 9 bases lay in between. The V gene's germline CDR1 is SNHLY and CDR2 FYNNEI. This chain's CDR3 is CASSELSGYTF. The CDR3 region has the DNA TGTGCCAGCAGCGAGCTCTCTGGCTACACCTTC. Drawing the rest from reference TRBV2 and TRBJ1-2, the complete variable domain is EPEVTQTPSHQVTQMGQEVILRCVPISNHLYFYWYRQILGQKVEFLVSFYNNEISEKSEIFDDQFSVERPDGSNFTLKIRSTKLEDSAMYFCASSELSGYTFGSGTRLTVV.

This clonotype was seen only a few times. DNA of the CDR3: TGTGCCAGCAACCAGGTCAGCACAGATACGCAGTATTTT. This codes for CASNQVSTDTQYF. This sequence joins TRBV12-3 or TRBV12-4 and TRBJ2-3; D is ambiguous. CDR3 length: 13 amino acids. V was cut by 7 bases and J by 0 bases, with 8 bases left in between.

The sample holds a few counts of this clonotype. The chain has TRBV6-4 and TRBJ2-1; D is unclear. Germline V gives CDR1 MRHNA, CDR2 SNTAGT. This CDR3 spans 17 amino acids. V was trimmed by 3 bases and J by 1 base, leaving 16 bases between them. This CDR3 is CASSEVNVLPSYNEQFF. The CDR3 DNA is TGTGCCAGCAGTGAGGTTAACGTTCTCCCTTCCTACAATGAGCAGTTCTTC.

The chain links TRBV25-1 to TRBJ1-2, with D perhaps matching TRBD1 (5 bases). The germline gives CDR1 MGHDK, CDR2 SYGVNS. There are 15 residues in the CDR3. V was clipped by 1 base and J by 6 bases, with 15 bases between them. The CDR3 loop reads CASSESGGRGHGYTF. The CDR3 coding sequence is TGTGCCAGCAGTGAATCCGGCGGACGGGGCCATGGCTACACCTTC.

The J gene is TRBJ1-1, the V gene TRBV3-1, with D possibly matching TRBD1 (6 bases). V was clipped by 0 bases and J by 8 bases, with 13 bases between them. Germline-derived CDR1 and CDR2 are LGHDT and YNNKEL (reference sequence). The CDR3 loop spans 14 amino acids. CDR3 protein: CASSQDQGRAEAFF. The CDR3 nucleotides are TGTGCCAGCAGCCAAGATCAGGGGAGGGCGGAAGCTTTCTTT.

This clonotype has more than one count but fewer than ten. The V and J genes are TRBV10-3 and TRBJ2-5; D ambiguous. Germline V gene data show CDR1 as ENHRY and CDR2 as SYGVKD. Between the trimmed V and J ends, which lost 4 bases and 3 bases, there was a span of 6 bases. This CDR3 comprises 12 residues. The CDR3 here is CAISASEETQYF. DNA for the CDR3: TGTGCCATCAGTGCCAGCGAAGAGACCCAGTACTTC.

This clonotype was seen a handful of times. The chain couples TRBV28 to TRBJ1-4, with TRBD1 as a possible D gene (5 bases). The germline CDR1 and CDR2 sequences are MDHEN and SYDVKM. V shed 2 bases and J shed 10 bases, with 14 bases lying between them. The CDR3 runs to 14 residues. The DNA of the CDR3 is TGTGCCAGCAGTTTAGGGGCGCGGGATGCAAAACTGTTTTTT. Amino acids: CASSLGARDAKLFF.

This clonotype was detected only a few times. The chain is built from TRBV2 and TRBJ1-2; D is uncertain. There are 13 residues in the CDR3. Germline CDR1 and CDR2: SNHLY and FYNNEI. Trimming removed 3 bases from V and 2 bases from J, with 7 bases in between. This chain's CDR3 is CASSETGNYGYTF. The DNA of the CDR3 is TGTGCCAGCAGTGAGACCGGGAACTATGGCTACACCTTC.

This clonotype was seen many times. The CDR3 DNA reads as TGTGCCAGCAGCTTAGACGTAGGGGTAACTGAAGCTTTCTTT. This gives the protein CASSLDVGVTEAFF. This chain connects TRBV11-2 to TRBJ1-1; possibly TRBD1 for D (5 bases). CDR1 and CDR2 from the germline V gene are SGHAT and FQNNGV. The CDR3 covers 14 residues. Between the trimmed V and J ends, which lost 0 bases and 5 bases, there was a span of 10 bases.